This T cell receptor beta chain came from a study of shared clonotypes between healthy human individuals. Details on this clone: Its target is unknown.

Overall study results and limits: About 5% was the fraction of naive CD4 clonotypes found shared across a few donors. The expectation was that sequencing depth would affect clonotype sharing among donors.

Source study methods: ImmunoSEQ supplied junction-only sequences lacking quality scores, so filtering was different. Sequenced by immunoSEQ multiplex PCR; TCRdb stores in-frame clones only, minus some. V, J and clone size were drawn from that table, and D and trimming were deduced from the DNA. Of roughly 2.1 million clones listed, under 95% are singletons. The naive CD8 population came from CD45RO-negative cells selected for CCR7, without terminally differentiated effector memory CD45RA+ cells. The receptor was isolated from a man younger than 30 in good health. Some clones in this sample may be carry-over from other donors' samples. Sequenced material: naive CD8+ T cells from PBMCs.

Here the CDR3 reads CASSQEPTGLNGYTF. CDR3 DNA: TGTGCCAGCAGCCAAGAACCCACAGGGCTCAATGGCTACACCTTC. The rearrangement links TRBV4-2 to TRBJ1-2; tentatively, D is TRBD1 (6 bases). The CDR3 covers 15 residues. CDR1 is LGHNA and CDR2 is YNFKEQ in the germline V gene. The germline V and J ends were trimmed by 0 bases and 6 bases, with 14 bases remaining between them.